This TCR beta chain was identified in a study of spatial heterogeneity in lung cancer. Notes on the study in general: For expanded intratumoral alpha and beta TCRs, counts tracked tumor mutation counts. The counts of expanded TCRs, ubiquitous and regional, tracked ubiquitous and regional nonsynonymous mutations, respectively.

V was trimmed by 0 bases and J by 4 bases, leaving 9 bases between them. The CDR3 is made up of 14 amino acids. The germline gives CDR1 LGHNA, CDR2 YNFKEQ. By sample fraction, this clonotype is medium-sized. What it binds is not known. This beta chain was picked up by a library intended for alpha chains and is off target, so its count carries little meaning. All TCR cDNA molecules were individually tagged with a unique molecular identifier. TCRdb fed the 5' RACE reads into MiXCR, producing one record per CDR3 protein. The sample yields 9,500 to 12,000 distinct CDR3 sequences, around 7.9% seen once. The time point denotes: sample taken at primary tumor resection.

The chain recombines TRBV4-2 with TRBJ1-2; D is possibly TRBD1 (6 bases). This clonotype originated in a female donor with early-stage non-small cell lung cancer. This material consisted of lung tumor tissue, taken at surgery. Here the CDR3 reads CASSQDRTAYGYTF. The CDR3 bases are TGTGCCAGCAGCCAAGATCGGACAGCCTATGGCTACACCTTC.